Reported below is one T cell receptor beta chain. Only in-frame clones appear in the TCRdb table, and some are missing; sequencing was by immunoSEQ multiplex PCR. The table records about 20,000 clones, 91% of them present only once. Germline V gene sequence: CDR1 GTSNPN, CDR2 SVGIG (reference sequence). This CDR3 spans 15 amino acids. The V segment lost 5 bases and the J segment 3 bases; nucleotides outside the gene matches: 12. The sample is drawn from a study of monozygotic twins with cystic fibrosis. Specimen: blood. J is TRBJ2-7 and V is TRBV30; 8 bases are a match to TRBD2. The receptor was isolated from a girl aged 2 to 9 with cystic fibrosis. The CDR3 here is CAWAPGGVNNYEQYF. The DNA for the CDR3 is TGTGCCTGGGCCCCCGGGGGGGTCAACAACTACGAGCAGTACTTC.